The clone carrying this T cell receptor (beta chain) has only a few counts. Its antigen is as yet unknown. Per the germline V gene, CDR1 is SNHLY and CDR2 is FYNNEI. The V end lost 9 bases, the J end lost 8 bases, and 22 bases lay between the germline ends. The CDR3 is made up of 14 amino acids. This sample is drawn from a study of early T cells in non-severe SARS-CoV-2 infection. Study-wide background: Chains were unpaired, as sequencing was done on bulk RNA from unsorted whole blood.

The TCR library protocol was used to attach unique molecular identifiers. These identifiers were attached to individual cDNA molecules. TCRdb reanalysed the 5' RACE reads using MiXCR and keeps one entry per CDR3 protein. The sample shows approximately 70,000 distinct CDR3 sequences, roughly an eighth of them seen only once. Findings and caveats of the study: Anti-spike CD8 responses were favored in VDJdb matching, and private and CD4 specificities were missed.

This clonotype originated in an adult who was a healthcare worker with PCR-confirmed SARS-CoV-2 infection or an uninfected control (not recorded which). The donor label of this sample is uncertain. Material: whole blood, obtained at baseline. The chain recombines TRBV2 with TRBJ1-2; D ambiguous. CDR3 coding DNA: TGTGCCAGTATCCTTTTACGAGGACGTGAGGGCTACACCTTC. Translating gives CASILLRGREGYTF. Complete variable domain (other parts from reference TRBV2 and TRBJ1-2): EPEVTQTPSHQVTQMGQEVILRCVPISNHLYFYWYRQILGQKVEFLVSFYNNEISEKSEIFDDQFSVERPDGSNFTLKIRSTKLEDSAMYFCASILLRGREGYTFGSGTRLTVV.